This T cell receptor (beta chain) was documented in a study of T cells in Graves' hyperthyroidism and ophthalmopathy. There were TCR beta CDR3 regions amplified from RNA transcripts. The HTBI primer set served for first-round RT-PCR of the TCR CDR3. MiXCR, run by TCRdb on the multiplex PCR reads, gives a single entry per CDR3 protein. Of 300,000 to 400,000 distinct CDR3 sequences in the sample, roughly 20% are singletons; the top ten hold approximately 54%. V shed 2 bases, J shed 4 bases, and the junction held 5 bases outside the gene matches. The germline CDR1 and CDR2 sequences are MNHNS and SASEGT. The CDR3 extends over 16 amino acids. This clonotype was seen many times.

The sequence was collected from a woman aged 45-59 years with Graves' hyperthyroidism. The sequencing sample was made of blood. The V and J genes are TRBV6-1 and TRBJ1-5; 10 bases agree with TRBD1. The CDR3 protein is CASSEWDRGENQPQHF. The CDR3 DNA follows: TGTGCCAGCAGTGAATGGGACAGGGGAGAAAATCAGCCCCAGCATTTT.